This T cell receptor (beta chain) was sequenced for a study of blood T cell repertoires in COVID-19. The repertoire was sequenced with immunoSEQ multiplex PCR; TCRdb's copy has only in-frame clones and lacks some. The sample has 60,000 or so clones, 76% seen once. Sample: peripheral blood. The origin of this receptor is a woman aged 45-65 years with active or convalescent COVID-19.

DNA for the CDR3: TGTGCCTGGAGGAAGGGGACAGCGAACACTGAAGCTTTCTTT. This sequence encodes CAWRKGTANTEAFF. V is TRBV30 and J is TRBJ1-1; TRBD1 agrees at 7 bases. The J segment lost 1 base and the V segment lost 3 bases, leaving 5 bases of the junction unmatched. The CDR3 loop spans 14 amino acids. Germline lookup yields CDR1 GTSNPN and CDR2 SVGIG (reference sequence).